The rows below give T cell receptor beta chains drawn from one sample of a study of neurological immune-mediated disorders. One entry per CDR3 protein results from TCRdb running MiXCR on the 5' RACE reads. The table includes 60,000 or so distinct CDR3 sequences, 11% detected once. The material sequenced was PBMCs. These receptors were collected from a man in his 60s in good health. Both conserved end residues are part of each CDR3. A D gene is named only where the DNA matches it firmly. Not all rows give a size; the values are once, few, many and, for expanded clones, a class.

abundance	v_gene	j_gene	d_gene	CDR3nt	CDR3aa
many	TRBV20-1	TRBJ1-1	-	TGCAGTGCTAGAGAGAAGTGGAACACTGAAGCTTTCTTT	CSAREKWNTEAFF
many	TRBV20-1	TRBJ1-1	-	TGCAGTGCTAGAGATAACAGGGTAAGAGACACTGAAGCTTTCTTT	CSARDNRVRDTEAFF
many	TRBV12-3/TRBV12-4	TRBJ1-1	-	TGTGCCAGCAGTTTAAGCGGAGAAGCTTTCTTT	CASSLSGEAFF
many	TRBV14	TRBJ2-1	-	TGTGCCAGCAGCCAAGAAGTGGGCCCATACAATGAGCAGTTCTTC	CASSQEVGPYNEQFF
many	TRBV18	TRBJ2-1	-	TGTGCCAGCTCCCCCTGGGAACAGTACAATGAGCAGTTCTTC	CASSPWEQYNEQFF
many	TRBV5-1	TRBJ1-1	TRBD1	TGCGCCAGCAGCTTGGGCGGGACAGGGAGGGGGAACACTGAAGCTTTCTTT	CASSLGGTGRGNTEAFF
many	TRBV2	TRBJ2-1	TRBD1	TGTGCCAGCAGTGAAGGACAGGGGGTATACAATGAGCAGTTCTTC	CASSEGQGVYNEQFF
many	TRBV7-2	TRBJ2-2	TRBD2	TGTGCCAGCAGCTTTGCGGGGGGAAACACCGGGGAGCTGTTTTTT	CASSFAGGNTGELFF
many	TRBV20-1	TRBJ1-2	-	TGCAGTGCTTCCGCGGACGGCAACTATGGCTACACCTTC	CSASADGNYGYTF
many	TRBV18	TRBJ1-2	-	TGTGCCAGCTCGCTTTCCGGGACAAAGTTCGATGGCTACACCTTC	CASSLSGTKFDGYTF
many	TRBV9	TRBJ2-2	TRBD2	TGTGCCAGCAGCGTAGTGGGACTAGCGGGGGGCTTTAACACCGGGGAGCTGTTTTTT	CASSVVGLAGGFNTGELFF
-	TRBV5-1	TRBJ1-4	-	TGCGCCAGCAGCTTGGGCAGGGAGGCTTATGAAAAACTGTTTTTT	CASSLGREAYEKLFF
many	TRBV6-5	TRBJ1-6	-	TGTGCCAGCAGCCCTGCTCAAGGGGGACCCCTCCACTTT	CASSPAQGGPLHF
-	TRBV19	TRBJ2-7	-	TGTGCCAGTAACAATAGGCCGGACAGCTACGAGCAGTACTTC	CASNNRPDSYEQYF
many	TRBV15	TRBJ2-7	TRBD1	TGTGCCACCAGCAGGGACAGGGTTGAGTACGAGCAGTACTTC	CATSRDRVEYEQYF
-	TRBV7-2	TRBJ2-1	TRBD2	TGTGCAAGCAGCTTATTACGGGGGGATGAGCAGTTCTTC	CASSLLRGDEQFF